This TCR beta chain originates from a study of blood T cells in healthy people across ages (dated by TCRdb to between 2014 and 2016). Background for the entire study: In model experiments, template switching captured roughly one uniquely barcoded TCR beta cDNA molecule for every two T cells. To track age-related changes in TCR beta repertoire diversity, the study relied on deep sequencing normalized with unique cDNA molecular identifiers. The donors were divided into four age groups: young (average around 16 years), middle-aged (around 41), aged (under 70) and long-lived (82). Donors of different ages were randomly distributed across sequencing lanes to avoid experimental bias. For two donors (one aged 18 to 30 and one aged 80 or older), the study analyzed two additional independent replicas of 1 million unique cDNA reads from the same blood draw.

Comment on this clonotype: Its antigen is not yet known. Base qualities are not provided; no much larger clone lies one nucleotide away.

Systemically healthy Caucasian individuals from Russia, 35 to 50 in total and aged roughly 6 to 100 years, were included as donors. About 9.6 milliliters of peripheral blood were collected from each donor into EDTA-treated Vacutainer tubes. Ficoll-Paque density-gradient centrifugation was used to isolate PBMCs, with at least 6.5 million per sample. Trizol reagent was used to extract total RNA from the PBMCs, yielding at least 5.5 micrograms per sample. For every donor, an aliquot of PBMCs went through flow cytometry to measure the percentages of naive CD45RAhigh/CD27high T cells. CDR1 and CDR2, per the germline V gene (reference sequence), are DFQATT and SNEGSKA. The CDR3 goes from the cysteine to the phenylalanine over 13 residues. Only the CDR3 DNA stays, 39 bases, in frame from base 1. Germline trimming: 2 bases from V, 5 bases from J; junction bases outside gene matches: 0. General findings and caveats noted by the study authors: Estimates of total diversity from one million sequenced T cells were regarded as lower bounds and underestimates. Compared with the aged group, the long-lived group had more naive CD4+ T cells, fewer expanded clones and increased TCR diversity, a pattern suggesting age selection. As age increased, observed TCR beta diversity per million T cells dropped in a roughly linear way, and a significant reduction was already evident by age roughly 36. Because profiling used bulk unsorted PBMCs, naive and antigen-experienced compartments could not be compared conclusively. Donor CMV infection status was unknown, potentially confounding age-related changes in expanded clonotypes. There was a strong correlation between observed TCR beta diversity and the percentage of naive T cells measured by flow cytometry.

Library preparation employed 5' RACE. The second PCR ran for roughly 7 to 12 cycles and used a J-beta primer mix along with a sample-barcoded 5' primer. A unique molecular identifier was introduced onto each TCR beta cDNA molecule by a template-switch 5' adaptor carrying 12 random nucleotides. At least 2.5 million CDR3-containing paired-end reads were obtained from each sample. First-strand cDNA was synthesized from all RNA with the Mint cDNA synthesis kit, primed by a TRBC-specific oligonucleotide. All cDNA was treated with uracil-DNA glycosylase and then went through a first 18-cycle PCR with the universal primers M1SS and BC2_uni_R. For the original study's pipeline: Each sample was normalized by randomly selecting 1 million high-quality reads, each carrying a distinct molecular identifier. Instead of being binned into consensus sequences, reads that shared molecular identifiers were thrown out. MiTCR, run with a Q25 quality threshold and the strictest error-elimination algorithm, handled CDR3 identification, clonotype clustering and error correction. A nonparametric unseen species model with Euler transformation was used to estimate a lower bound on total TCR beta diversity. TCRdb cleaned the public reads at Q25 with fastp, built clones with MiXCR and kept in-frame beta chains. Rows with one shared CDR3 protein collapse into an entry with the most common genes and DNA. TCRdb assigned the V and J calls; the authors' analysis was not used. In this sample the table shows around 1,800,000 distinct CDR3 sequences, about 39% of which occur a single time. In total, the top ten clones hold more than 20% of the sample.

The source material was blood. The TCR was taken from a human donor in good health. The V gene is TRBV20-1 and the J gene is TRBJ2-1; 10 central nucleotides agree with TRBD2. The CDR3 reads as follows: CSARSGGDNEQFF. The sequenced DNA is TGCAGTGCTAGAAGCGGGGGGGACAATGAGCAGTTCTTC.